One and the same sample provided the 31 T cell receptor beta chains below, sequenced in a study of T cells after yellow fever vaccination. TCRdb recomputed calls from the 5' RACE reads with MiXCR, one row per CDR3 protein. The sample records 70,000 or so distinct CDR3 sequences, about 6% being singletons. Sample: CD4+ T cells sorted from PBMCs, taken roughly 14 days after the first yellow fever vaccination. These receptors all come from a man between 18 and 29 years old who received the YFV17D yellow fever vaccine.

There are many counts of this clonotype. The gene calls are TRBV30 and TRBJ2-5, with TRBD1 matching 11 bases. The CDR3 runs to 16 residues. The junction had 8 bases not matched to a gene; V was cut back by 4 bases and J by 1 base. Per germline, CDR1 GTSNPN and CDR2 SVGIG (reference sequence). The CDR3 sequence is CAWTRRGTGGQETQYF. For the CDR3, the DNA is TGTGCCTGGACCCGACGGGGGACAGGGGGCCAAGAGACCCAGTACTTC.

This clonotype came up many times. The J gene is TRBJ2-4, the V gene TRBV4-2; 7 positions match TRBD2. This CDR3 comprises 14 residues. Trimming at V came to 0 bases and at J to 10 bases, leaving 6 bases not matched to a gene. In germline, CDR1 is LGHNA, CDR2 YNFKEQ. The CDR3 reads CASSQDPTSRIQYF. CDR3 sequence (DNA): TGTGCCAGCAGCCAAGACCCGACTAGCCGGATTCAGTACTTC.

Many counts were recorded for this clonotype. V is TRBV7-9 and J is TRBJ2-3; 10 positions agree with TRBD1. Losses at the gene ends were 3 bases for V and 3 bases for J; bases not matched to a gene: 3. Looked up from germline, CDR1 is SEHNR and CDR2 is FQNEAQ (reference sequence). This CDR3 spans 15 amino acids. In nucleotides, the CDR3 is TGTGCCAGCAGCTTTGGGACAGGGGAGACAGATACGCAGTATTTT. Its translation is CASSFGTGETDTQYF.

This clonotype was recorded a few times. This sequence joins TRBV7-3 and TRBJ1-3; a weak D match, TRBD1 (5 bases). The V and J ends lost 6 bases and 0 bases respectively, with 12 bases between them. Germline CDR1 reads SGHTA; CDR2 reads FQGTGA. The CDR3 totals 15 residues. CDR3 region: CASSPSGSSGNTIYF. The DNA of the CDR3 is TGTGCCAGCAGTCCATCAGGGAGCTCTGGAAACACCATATATTTT.

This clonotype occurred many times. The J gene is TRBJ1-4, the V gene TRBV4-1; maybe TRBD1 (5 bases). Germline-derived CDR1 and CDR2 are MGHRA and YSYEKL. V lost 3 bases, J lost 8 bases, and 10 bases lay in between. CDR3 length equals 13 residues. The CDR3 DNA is TGCGCCAGCAGCCAGGGACTAGGGGAAAAACTGTTTTTT. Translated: CASSQGLGEKLFF.

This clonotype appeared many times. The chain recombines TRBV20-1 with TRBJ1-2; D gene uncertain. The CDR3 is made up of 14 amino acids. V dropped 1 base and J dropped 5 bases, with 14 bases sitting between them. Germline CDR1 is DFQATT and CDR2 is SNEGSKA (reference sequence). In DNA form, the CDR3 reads TGCAGTGCTAGAGTGAGTAGAAGATTTTATGGCTACACCTTC. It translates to CSARVSRRFYGYTF.

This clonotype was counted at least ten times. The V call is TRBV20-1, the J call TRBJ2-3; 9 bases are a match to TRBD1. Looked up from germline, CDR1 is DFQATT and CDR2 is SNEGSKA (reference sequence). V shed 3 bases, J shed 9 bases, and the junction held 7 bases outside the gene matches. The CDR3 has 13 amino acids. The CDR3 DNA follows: TGCAGTGCTAGTCGTACAGGGGGCGGGACGCAGTATTTT. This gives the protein CSASRTGGGTQYF.

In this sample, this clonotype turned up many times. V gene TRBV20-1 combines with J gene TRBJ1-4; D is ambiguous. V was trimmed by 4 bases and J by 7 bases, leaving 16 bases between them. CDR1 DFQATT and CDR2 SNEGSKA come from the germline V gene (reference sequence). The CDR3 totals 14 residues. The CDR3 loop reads CSAKHSQVGEKLFF. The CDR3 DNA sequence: TGCAGTGCTAAACACAGTCAAGTGGGTGAAAAACTGTTTTTT.

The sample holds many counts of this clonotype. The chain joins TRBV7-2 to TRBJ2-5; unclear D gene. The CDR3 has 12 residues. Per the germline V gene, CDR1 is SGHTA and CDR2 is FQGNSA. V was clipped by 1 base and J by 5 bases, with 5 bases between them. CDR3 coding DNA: TGTGCCAGCAGCTTAGTAGGGGAGACCCAGTACTTC. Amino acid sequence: CASSLVGETQYF.

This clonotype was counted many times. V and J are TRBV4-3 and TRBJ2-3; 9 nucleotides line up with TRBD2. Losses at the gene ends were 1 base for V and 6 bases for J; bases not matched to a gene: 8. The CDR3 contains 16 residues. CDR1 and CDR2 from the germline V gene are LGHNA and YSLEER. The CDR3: CASSQGPSGAGDTQYF. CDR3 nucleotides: TGCGCCAGCAGCCAAGGTCCTAGCGGGGCGGGGGATACGCAGTATTTT.

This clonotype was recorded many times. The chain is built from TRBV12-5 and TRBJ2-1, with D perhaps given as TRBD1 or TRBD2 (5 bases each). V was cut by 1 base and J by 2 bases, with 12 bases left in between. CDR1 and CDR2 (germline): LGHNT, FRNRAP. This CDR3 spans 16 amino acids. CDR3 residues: CASGLGALGAYNEQFF. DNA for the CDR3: TGTGCTAGTGGTTTGGGGGCCCTGGGGGCCTACAATGAGCAGTTCTTC.

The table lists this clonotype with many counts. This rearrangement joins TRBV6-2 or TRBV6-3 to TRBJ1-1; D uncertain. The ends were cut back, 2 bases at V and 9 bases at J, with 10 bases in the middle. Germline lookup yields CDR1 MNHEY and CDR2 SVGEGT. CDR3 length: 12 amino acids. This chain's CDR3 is CASSYVDFKAFF. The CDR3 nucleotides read TGTGCCAGCAGTTACGTCGACTTTAAAGCTTTCTTT.

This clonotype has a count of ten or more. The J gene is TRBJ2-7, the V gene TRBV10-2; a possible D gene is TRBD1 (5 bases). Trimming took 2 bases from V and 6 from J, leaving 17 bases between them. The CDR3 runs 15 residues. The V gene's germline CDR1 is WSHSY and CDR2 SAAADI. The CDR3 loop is CASSEASGPPPEQYF. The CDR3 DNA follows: TGCGCCAGCAGTGAGGCGTCAGGGCCCCCCCCCGAGCAGTACTTC.

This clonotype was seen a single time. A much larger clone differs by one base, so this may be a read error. The CDR3 protein is CASSGSTWELFF. The CDR3 DNA reads TGTGCCAGCAGTGGGAGCACCTGGGAGCTGTTTTTT. The gene calls are TRBV12-3 or TRBV12-4 and TRBJ2-2, with D possibly TRBD2 on 5 matching bases. The CDR3 spans 12 residues.

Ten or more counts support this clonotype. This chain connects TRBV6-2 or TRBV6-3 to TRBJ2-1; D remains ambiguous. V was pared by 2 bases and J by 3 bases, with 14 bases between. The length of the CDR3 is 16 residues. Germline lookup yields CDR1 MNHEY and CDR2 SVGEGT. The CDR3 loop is CASSYLSARYYNEQFF. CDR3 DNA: TGTGCCAGCAGTTACCTTTCGGCCCGCTACTACAATGAGCAGTTCTTC.

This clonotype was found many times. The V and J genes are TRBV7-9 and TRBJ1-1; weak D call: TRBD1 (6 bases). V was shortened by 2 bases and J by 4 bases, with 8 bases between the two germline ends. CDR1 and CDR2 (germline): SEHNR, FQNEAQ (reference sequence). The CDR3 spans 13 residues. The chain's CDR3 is CASSLQGTTEAFF. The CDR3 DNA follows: TGTGCCAGCAGCTTACAGGGGACCACTGAAGCTTTCTTT.

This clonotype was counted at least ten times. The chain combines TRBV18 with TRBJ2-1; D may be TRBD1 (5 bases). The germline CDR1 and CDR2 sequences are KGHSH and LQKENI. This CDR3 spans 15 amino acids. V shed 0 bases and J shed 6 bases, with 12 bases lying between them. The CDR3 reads CASSPPPGRGNEQFF. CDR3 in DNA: TGTGCCAGCTCACCACCGCCAGGAAGGGGCAATGAGCAGTTCTTC. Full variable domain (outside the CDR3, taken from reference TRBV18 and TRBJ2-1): NAGVMQNPRHLVRRRGQEARLRCSPMKGHSHVYWYRQLPEEGLKFMVYLQKENIIDESGMPKERFSAEFPKEGPSILRIQQVVRGDSAAYFCASSPPPGRGNEQFFGPGTRLTVL.

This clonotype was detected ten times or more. CDR3 sequence reads: CASSLEENTIYF. The CDR3, as DNA: TGTGCCAGCAGTTTAGAGGAAAACACCATATATTTT. This sequence joins TRBV12-3 or TRBV12-4 and TRBJ1-3; D is undetermined. The CDR3 extends over 12 amino acids. The V end lost 1 base, the J end lost 6 bases, and 4 bases lay between the germline ends.

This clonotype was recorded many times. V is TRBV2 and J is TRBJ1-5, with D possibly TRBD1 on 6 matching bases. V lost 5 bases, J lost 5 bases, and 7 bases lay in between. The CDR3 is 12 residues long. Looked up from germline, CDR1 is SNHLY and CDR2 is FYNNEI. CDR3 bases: TGTGCCAGCAGTAAGGGGGATCAGCCCCAGCATTTT. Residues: CASSKGDQPQHF.

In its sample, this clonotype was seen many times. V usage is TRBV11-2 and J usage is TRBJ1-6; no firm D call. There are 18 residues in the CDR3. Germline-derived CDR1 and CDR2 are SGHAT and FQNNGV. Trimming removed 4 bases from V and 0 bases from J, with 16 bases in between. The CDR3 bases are TGTGCCAGCAGCTCCCGGGGAGGAATGAGCTCCTATAATTCACCCCTCCACTTT. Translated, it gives CASSSRGGMSSYNSPLHF.

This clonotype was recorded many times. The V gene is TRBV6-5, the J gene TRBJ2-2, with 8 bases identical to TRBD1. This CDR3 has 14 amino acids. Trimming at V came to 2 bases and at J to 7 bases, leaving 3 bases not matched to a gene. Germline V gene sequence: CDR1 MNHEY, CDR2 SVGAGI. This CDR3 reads CASSYHRGVGELFF. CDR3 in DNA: TGTGCCAGCAGTTACCACAGGGGGGTCGGGGAGCTGTTTTTT.

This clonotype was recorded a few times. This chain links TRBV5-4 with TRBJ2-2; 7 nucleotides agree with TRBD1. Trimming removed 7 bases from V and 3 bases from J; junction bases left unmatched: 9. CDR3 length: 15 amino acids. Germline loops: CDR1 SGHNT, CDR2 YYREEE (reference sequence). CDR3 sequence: CASGRGQLDTGELFF. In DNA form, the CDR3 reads TGTGCCAGCGGAAGGGGACAGTTAGACACCGGGGAGCTGTTTTTT. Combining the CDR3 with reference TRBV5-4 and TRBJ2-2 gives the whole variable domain ETGVTQSPTHLIKTRGQQVTLRCSSQSGHNTVSWYQQALGQGPQFIFQYYREEENGRGNFPPRFSGLQFPNYSSELNVNALELDDSALYLCASGRGQLDTGELFFGEGSRLTVL.

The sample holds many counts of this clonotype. DNA for the CDR3: TGTGCCAGCACCCTAGCCGGGACAGGGGAAGAGACCCAGTACTTC. Translation: CASTLAGTGEETQYF. The chain carries TRBV7-2 and TRBJ2-5; 10 bases align to TRBD1. Trimming took 7 bases from V and 3 from J; bases not matched to a gene: 8. The CDR3 is made up of 15 amino acids. Germline lookup yields CDR1 SGHTA and CDR2 FQGNSA.

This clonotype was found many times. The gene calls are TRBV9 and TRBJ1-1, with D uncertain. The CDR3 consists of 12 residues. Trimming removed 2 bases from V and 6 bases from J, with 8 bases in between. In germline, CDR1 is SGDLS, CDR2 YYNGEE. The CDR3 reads CASSVSGAEAFF. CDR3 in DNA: TGTGCCAGCAGCGTCTCCGGCGCTGAAGCTTTCTTT. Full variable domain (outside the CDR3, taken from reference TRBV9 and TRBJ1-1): DSGVTQTPKHLITATGQRVTLRCSPRSGDLSVYWYQQSLDQGLQFLIQYYNGEERAKGNILERFSAQQFPDLHSELNLSSLELGDSALYFCASSVSGAEAFFGQGTRLTVV.

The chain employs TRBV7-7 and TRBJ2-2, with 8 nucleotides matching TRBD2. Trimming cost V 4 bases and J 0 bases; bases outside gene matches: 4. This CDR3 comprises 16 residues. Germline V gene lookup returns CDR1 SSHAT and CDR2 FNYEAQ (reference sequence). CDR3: CASSSRLATNTGELFF. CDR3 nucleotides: TGTGCCAGCAGCTCTCGACTAGCGACGAACACCGGGGAGCTGTTTTTT.

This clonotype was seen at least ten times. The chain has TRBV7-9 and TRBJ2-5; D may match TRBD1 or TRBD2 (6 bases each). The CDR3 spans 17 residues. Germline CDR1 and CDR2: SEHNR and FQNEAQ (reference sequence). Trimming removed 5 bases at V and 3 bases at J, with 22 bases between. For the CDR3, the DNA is TGTGCCAGCAGCCCATCCTACAGGGAGGATTTTGAAGAGACCCAGTACTTC. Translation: CASSPSYREDFEETQYF.

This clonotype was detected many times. CDR3 in amino acids: CASTPPGRDTQYF. In DNA, the CDR3 is TGTGCCAGCACCCCACCGGGCCGAGATACGCAGTATTTT. The chain recombines TRBV28 with TRBJ2-3; the D is unclear. This CDR3 is 13 amino acids long. The germline CDR1 and CDR2 sequences are MDHEN and SYDVKM. The ends were cut back, 7 bases at V and 5 bases at J, with 13 bases in the middle. Full variable domain (missing parts from reference TRBV28 and TRBJ2-3): DVKVTQSSRYLVKRTGEKVFLECVQDMDHENMFWYRQDPGLGLRLIYFSYDVKMKEKGDIPEGYSVSREKKERFSLILESASTNQTSMYLCASTPPGRDTQYFGPGTRLTVL.

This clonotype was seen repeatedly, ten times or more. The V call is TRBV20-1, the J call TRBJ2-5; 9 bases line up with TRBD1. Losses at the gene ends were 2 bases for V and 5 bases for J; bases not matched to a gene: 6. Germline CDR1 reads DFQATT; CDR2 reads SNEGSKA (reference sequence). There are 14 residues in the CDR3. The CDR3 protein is CSARTDRGRETQYF. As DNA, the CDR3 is TGCAGTGCTAGAACGGACAGGGGAAGGGAGACCCAGTACTTC.

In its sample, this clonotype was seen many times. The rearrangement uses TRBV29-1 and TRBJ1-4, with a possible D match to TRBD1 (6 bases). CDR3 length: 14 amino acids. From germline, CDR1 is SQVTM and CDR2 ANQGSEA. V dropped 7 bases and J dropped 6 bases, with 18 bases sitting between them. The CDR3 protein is CSARRGGRDEKLFF. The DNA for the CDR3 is TGCAGCGCCCGGCGAGGGGGGCGCGATGAAAAACTGTTTTTT.

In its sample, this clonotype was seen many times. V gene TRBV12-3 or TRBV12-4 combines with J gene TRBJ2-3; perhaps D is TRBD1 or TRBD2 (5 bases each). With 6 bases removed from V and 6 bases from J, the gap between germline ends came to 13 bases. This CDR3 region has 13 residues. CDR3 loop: CASRRGSEDTQYF. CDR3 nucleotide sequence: TGTGCCAGCAGACGGGGCTCAGAGGATACGCAGTATTTT.

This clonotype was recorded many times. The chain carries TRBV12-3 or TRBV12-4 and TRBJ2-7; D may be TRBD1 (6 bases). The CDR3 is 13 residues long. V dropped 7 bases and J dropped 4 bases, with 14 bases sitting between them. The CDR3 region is CASTTNTGYEQYF. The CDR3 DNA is TGTGCCAGCACCACAAATACAGGGTACGAGCAGTACTTC.